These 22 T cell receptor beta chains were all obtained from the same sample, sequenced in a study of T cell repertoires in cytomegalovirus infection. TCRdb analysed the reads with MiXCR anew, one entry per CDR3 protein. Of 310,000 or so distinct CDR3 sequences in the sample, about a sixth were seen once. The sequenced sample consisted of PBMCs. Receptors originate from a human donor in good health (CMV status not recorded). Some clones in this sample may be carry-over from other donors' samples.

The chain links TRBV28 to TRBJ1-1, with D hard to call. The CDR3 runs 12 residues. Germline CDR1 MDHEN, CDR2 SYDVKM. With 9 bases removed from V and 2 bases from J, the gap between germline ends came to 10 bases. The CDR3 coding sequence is TGTGCCAGTTTCCGACCTAACACTGAAGCTTTCTTT. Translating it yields CASFRPNTEAFF. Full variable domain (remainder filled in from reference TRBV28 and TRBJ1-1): DVKVTQSSRYLVKRTGEKVFLECVQDMDHENMFWYRQDPGLGLRLIYFSYDVKMKEKGDIPEGYSVSREKKERFSLILESASTNQTSMYLCASFRPNTEAFFGQGTRLTVV.

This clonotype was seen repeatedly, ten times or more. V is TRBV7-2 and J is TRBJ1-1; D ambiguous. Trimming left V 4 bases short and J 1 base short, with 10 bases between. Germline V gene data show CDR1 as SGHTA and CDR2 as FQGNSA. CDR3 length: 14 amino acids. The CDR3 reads CASSSRTENTEAFF. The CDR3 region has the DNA TGTGCCAGCAGCTCTAGGACGGAGAACACTGAAGCTTTCTTT. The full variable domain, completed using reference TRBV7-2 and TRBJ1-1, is GAGVSQSPSNKVTEKGKDVELRCDPISGHTALYWYRQSLGQGLEFLIYFQGNSAPDKSGLPSDRFSAERTGGSVSTLTIQRTQQEDSAVYLCASSSRTENTEAFFGQGTRLTVV.

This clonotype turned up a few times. The CDR3 loop is CASSPSSGGYNEQFF. CDR3 coding DNA: TGTGCCAGCAGCCCCTCCAGCGGGGGGTACAATGAGCAGTTCTTC. The rearrangement joins TRBV9 to TRBJ2-1; 9 positions agree with TRBD2. With 4 bases clipped from V and 4 bases from J, the junction kept 6 bases outside the gene matches. From germline, CDR1 is SGDLS and CDR2 YYNGEE. The CDR3 consists of 15 residues.

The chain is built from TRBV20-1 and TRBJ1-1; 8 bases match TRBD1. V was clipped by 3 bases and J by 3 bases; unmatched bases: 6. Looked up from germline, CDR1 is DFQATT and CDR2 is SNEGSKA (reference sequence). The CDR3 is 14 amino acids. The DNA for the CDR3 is TGCAGTGCTAGGGACAGGGATTGGTACACTGAAGCTTTCTTT. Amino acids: CSARDRDWYTEAFF.

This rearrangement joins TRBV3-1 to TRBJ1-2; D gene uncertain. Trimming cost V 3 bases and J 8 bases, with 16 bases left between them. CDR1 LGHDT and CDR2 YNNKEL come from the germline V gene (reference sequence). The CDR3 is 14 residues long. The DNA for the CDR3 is TGTGCCAGCAGCCATAGAGATGATTTCGGGGGCTACACCTTC. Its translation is CASSHRDDFGGYTF.

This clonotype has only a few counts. The CDR3 nucleotides are TGTGCCAGCAGCGCGGTTTGGGACAGGGGCTACAATGAGCAGTTCTTC. Amino acids: CASSAVWDRGYNEQFF. The chain combines TRBV11-2 with TRBJ2-1, with 10 bases lining up with TRBD1. CDR3 length: 16 residues. J was trimmed by 3 bases and V by 5 bases; bases with no gene match: 7. Germline-derived CDR1 and CDR2 are SGHAT and FQNNGV.

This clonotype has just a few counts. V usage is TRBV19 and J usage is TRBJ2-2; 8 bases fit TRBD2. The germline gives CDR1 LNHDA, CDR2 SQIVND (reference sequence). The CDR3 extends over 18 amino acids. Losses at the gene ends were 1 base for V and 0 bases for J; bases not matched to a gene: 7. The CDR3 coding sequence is TGTGCCAGTAGTATAGTAAAGCGGGGGAGAACGAACACCGGGGAGCTGTTTTTT. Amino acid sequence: CASSIVKRGRTNTGELFF.

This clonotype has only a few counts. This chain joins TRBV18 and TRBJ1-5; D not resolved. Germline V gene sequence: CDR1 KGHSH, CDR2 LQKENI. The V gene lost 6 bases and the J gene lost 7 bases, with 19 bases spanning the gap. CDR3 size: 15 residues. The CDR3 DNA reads TGTGCCAGCTCGGAGCGGGCTACGGAGGGCCAGCCCCAGCATTTT. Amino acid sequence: CASSERATEGQPQHF.

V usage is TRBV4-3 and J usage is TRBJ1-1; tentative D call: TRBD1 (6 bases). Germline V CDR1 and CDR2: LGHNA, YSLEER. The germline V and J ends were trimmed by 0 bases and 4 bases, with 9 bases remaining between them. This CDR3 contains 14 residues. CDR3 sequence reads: CASSQERGGTEAFF. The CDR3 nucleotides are TGCGCCAGCAGCCAAGAGAGGGGGGGCACTGAAGCTTTCTTT.

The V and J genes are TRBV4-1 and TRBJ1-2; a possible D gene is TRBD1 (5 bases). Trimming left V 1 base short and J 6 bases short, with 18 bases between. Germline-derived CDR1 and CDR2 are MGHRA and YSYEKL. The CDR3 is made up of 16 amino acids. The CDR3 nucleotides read TGCGCCAGCAGCCAAGGCGGGAGGGGAGGAGAGAATGGCTACACCTTC. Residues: CASSQGGRGGENGYTF.

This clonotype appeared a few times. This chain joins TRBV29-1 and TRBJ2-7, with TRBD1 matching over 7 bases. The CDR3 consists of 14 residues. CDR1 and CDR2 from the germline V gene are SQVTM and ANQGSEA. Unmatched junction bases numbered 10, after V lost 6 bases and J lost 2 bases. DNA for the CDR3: TGCAGCGTCCAAGGTAGACAGGGCCCCTACGAGCAGTACTTC. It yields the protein CSVQGRQGPYEQYF.

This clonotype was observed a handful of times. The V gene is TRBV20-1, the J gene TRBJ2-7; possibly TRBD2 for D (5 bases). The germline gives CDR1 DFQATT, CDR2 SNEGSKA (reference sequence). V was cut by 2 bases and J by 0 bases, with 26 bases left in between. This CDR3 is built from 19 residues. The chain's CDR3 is CSARPASSERFTSSYEQYF. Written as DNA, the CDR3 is TGCAGTGCTAGACCTGCTAGCTCGGAAAGATTCACGAGCTCCTACGAGCAGTACTTC.

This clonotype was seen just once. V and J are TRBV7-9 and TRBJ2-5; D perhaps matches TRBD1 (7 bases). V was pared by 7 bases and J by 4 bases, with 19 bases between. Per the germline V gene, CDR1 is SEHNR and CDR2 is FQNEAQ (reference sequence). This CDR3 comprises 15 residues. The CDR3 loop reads CASKSDREVGETQYF. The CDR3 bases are TGTGCCAGCAAATCCGACAGGGAGGTAGGAGAGACCCAGTACTTC.

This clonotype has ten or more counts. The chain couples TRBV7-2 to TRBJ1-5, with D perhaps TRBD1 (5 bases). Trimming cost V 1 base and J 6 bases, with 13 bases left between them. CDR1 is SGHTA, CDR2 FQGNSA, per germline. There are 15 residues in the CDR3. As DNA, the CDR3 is TGTGCCAGCAGCTTAGAGGGGTTCAGTAGTCAGCCCCAGCATTTT. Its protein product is CASSLEGFSSQPQHF.

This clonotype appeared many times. The CDR3 nucleotides are TGTGCCAGCAGTTACTCAGGGAAGAGGGCAGAGACCCAGTACTTC. Protein sequence: CASSYSGKRAETQYF. The chain combines TRBV6-5 with TRBJ2-5; possible D gene TRBD2, 5 bases. The germline V and J ends were trimmed by 0 bases and 4 bases, with 12 bases remaining between them. The CDR3 is made up of 15 amino acids. CDR1 is MNHEY and CDR2 is SVGAGI in the germline V gene.

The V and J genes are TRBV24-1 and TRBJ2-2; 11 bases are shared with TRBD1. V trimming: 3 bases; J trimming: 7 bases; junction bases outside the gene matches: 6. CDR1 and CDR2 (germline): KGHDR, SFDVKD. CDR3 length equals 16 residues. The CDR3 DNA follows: TGTGCCACCAGTGATCCGGGACAGGGGGATATCGGGGAGCTGTTTTTT. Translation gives CATSDPGQGDIGELFF.

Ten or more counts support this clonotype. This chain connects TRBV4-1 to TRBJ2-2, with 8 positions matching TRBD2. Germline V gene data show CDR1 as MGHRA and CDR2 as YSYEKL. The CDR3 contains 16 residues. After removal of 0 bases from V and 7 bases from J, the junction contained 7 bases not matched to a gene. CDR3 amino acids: CASSQELAVSYGELFF. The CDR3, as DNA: TGCGCCAGCAGCCAAGAACTAGCGGTCTCATACGGGGAGCTGTTTTTT.

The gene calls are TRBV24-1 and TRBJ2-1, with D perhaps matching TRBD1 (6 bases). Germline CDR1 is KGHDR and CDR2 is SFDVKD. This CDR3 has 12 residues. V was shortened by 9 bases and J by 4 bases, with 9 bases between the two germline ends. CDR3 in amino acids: CATGQRYNEQFF. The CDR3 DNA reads TGTGCCACCGGACAGAGATACAATGAGCAGTTCTTC.

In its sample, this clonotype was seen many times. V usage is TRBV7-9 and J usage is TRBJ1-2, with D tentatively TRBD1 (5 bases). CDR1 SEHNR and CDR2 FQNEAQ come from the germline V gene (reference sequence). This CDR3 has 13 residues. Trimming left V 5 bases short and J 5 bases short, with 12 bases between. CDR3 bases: TGTGCCAGCAGCCCGGGGGGTGTATATGGCTACACCTTC. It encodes CASSPGGVYGYTF. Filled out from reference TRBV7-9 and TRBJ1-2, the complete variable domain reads DTGVSQNPRHKITKRGQNVTFRCDPISEHNRLYWYRQTLGQGPEFLTYFQNEAQLEKSRLLSDRFSAERPKGSFSTLEIQRTEQGDSAMYLCASSPGGVYGYTFGSGTRLTVV.

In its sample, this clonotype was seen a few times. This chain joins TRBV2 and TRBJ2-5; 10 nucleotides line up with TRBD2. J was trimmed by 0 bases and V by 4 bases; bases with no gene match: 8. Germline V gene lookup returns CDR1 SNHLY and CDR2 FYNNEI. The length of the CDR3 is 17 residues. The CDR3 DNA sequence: TGTGCCAGCAGTGGGCTAGCGGGGGCTCAATACCAAGAGACCCAGTACTTC. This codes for CASSGLAGAQYQETQYF.

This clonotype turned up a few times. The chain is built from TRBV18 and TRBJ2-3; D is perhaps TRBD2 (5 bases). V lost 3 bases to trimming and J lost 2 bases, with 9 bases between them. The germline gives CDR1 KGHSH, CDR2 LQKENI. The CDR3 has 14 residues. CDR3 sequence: CASSPSGTTDTQYF. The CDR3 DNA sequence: TGTGCCAGCTCACCGAGCGGAACCACAGATACGCAGTATTTT.

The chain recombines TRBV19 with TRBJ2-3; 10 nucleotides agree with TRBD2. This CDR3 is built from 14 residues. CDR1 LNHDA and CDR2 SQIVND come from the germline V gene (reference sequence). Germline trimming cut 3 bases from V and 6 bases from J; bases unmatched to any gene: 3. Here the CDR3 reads CASSILAGVDTQYF. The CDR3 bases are TGTGCCAGTAGTATCCTAGCGGGGGTGGATACGCAGTATTTT.